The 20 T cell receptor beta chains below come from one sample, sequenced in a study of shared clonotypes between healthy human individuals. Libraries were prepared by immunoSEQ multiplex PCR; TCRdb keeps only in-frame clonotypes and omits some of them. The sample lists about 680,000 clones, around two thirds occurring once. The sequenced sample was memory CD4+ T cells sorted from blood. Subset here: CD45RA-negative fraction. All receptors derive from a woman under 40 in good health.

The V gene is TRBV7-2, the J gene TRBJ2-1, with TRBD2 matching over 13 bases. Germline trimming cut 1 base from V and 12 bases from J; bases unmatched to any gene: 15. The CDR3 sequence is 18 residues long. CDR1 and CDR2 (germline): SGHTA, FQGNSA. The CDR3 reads CASSLDLYGTSGTEGQFF. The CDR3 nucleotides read TGTGCCAGCAGCTTAGATTTGTACGGGACTAGCGGGACGGAGGGGCAGTTCTTC.

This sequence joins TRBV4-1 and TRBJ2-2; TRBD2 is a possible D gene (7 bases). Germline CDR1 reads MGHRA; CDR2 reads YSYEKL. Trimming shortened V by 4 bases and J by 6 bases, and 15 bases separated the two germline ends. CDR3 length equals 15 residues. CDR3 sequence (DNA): TGCGCCAGCAGCCGGGGGGGGCAGGGCGCCGGGGAGCTGTTTTTT. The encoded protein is CASSRGGQGAGELFF.

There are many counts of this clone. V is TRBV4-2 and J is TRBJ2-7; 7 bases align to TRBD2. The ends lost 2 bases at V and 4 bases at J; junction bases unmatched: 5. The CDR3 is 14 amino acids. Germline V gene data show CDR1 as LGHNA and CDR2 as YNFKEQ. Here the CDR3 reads CASSQREDGYEQYF. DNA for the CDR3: TGTGCCAGCAGCCAACGGGAGGATGGGTACGAGCAGTACTTC.

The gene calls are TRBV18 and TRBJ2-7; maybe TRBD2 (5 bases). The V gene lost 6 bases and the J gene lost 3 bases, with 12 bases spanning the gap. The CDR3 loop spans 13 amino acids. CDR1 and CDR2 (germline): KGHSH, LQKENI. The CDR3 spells CASSEGAHYEQYF. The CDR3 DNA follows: TGTGCCAGCTCTGAGGGAGCCCACTACGAGCAGTACTTC.

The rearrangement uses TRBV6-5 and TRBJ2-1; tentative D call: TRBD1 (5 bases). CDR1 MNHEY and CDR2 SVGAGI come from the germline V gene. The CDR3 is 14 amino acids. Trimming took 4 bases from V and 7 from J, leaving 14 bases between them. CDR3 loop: CASSSLQGSNEQFF. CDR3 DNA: TGTGCCAGCAGTTCCTTGCAGGGCTCAAATGAGCAGTTCTTC.

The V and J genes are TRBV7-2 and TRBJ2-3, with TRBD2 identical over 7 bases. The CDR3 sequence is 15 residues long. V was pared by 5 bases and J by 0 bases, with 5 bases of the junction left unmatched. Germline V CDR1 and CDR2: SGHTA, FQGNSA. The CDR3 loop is CASSQVAGSTDTQYF. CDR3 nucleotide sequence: TGTGCCAGCAGCCAAGTAGCGGGTAGCACAGATACGCAGTATTTT.

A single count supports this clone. The CDR3 sequence is CARSLGIDYEQYF. The CDR3 DNA reads as TGTGCCAGAAGCTTGGGGATAGATTACGAGCAGTACTTC. The chain joins TRBV5-3 to TRBJ2-7; D remains unclear. TRBV5-3 belongs to the ORF category, with a function that is uncertain. Trimming pared 0 bases from V and 4 bases from J, leaving 8 bases between. There are 13 residues in the CDR3.

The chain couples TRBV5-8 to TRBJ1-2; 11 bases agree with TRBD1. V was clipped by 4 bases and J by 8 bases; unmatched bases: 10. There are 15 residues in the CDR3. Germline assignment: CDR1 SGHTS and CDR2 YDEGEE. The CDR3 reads CASSRTGGVGGGYTF. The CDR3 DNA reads TGTGCCAGCAGCCGGACAGGGGGCGTCGGAGGCGGCTACACCTTC.

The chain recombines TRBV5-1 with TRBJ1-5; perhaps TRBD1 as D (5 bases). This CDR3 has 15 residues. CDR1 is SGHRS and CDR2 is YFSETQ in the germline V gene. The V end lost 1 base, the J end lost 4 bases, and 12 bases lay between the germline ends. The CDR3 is CASSLLGDTNQPQHF. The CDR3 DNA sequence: TGCGCCAGCAGCTTGTTGGGGGATACTAATCAGCCCCAGCATTTT.

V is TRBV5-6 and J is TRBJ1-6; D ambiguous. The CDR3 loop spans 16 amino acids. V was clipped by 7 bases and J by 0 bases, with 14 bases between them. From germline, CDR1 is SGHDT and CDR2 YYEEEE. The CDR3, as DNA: TGTGCCAGCGCGACCCTCGACACCTCCTATAATTCACCCCTCCACTTT. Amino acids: CASATLDTSYNSPLHF.

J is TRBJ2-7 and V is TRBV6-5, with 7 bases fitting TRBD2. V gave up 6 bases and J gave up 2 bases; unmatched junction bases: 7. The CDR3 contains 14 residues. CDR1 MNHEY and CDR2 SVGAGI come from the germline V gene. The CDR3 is CASRMSSGPYEQYF. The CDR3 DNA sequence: TGTGCCAGCAGAATGTCTAGCGGTCCCTACGAGCAGTACTTC.

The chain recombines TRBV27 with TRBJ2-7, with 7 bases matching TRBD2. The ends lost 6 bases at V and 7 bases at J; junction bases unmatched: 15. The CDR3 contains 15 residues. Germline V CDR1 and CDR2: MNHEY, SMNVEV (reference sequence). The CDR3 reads CASSPKTSHKGEQYF. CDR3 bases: TGTGCCAGCAGCCCGAAGACTAGCCACAAAGGTGAGCAGTACTTC.

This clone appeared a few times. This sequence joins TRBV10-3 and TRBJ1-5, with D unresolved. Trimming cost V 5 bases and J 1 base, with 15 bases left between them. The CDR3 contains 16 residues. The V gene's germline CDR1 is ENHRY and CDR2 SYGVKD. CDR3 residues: CAISPAEGGSNQPQHF. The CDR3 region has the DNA TGTGCCATCAGTCCCGCGGAGGGTGGGAGCAATCAGCCCCAGCATTTT.

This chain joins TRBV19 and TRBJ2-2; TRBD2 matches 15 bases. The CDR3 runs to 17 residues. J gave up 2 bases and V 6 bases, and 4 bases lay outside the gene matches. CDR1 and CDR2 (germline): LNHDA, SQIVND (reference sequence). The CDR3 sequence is CASRGLAGGPNTGELFF. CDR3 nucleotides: TGTGCCAGTAGGGGACTAGCGGGAGGCCCCAACACCGGGGAGCTGTTTTTT.

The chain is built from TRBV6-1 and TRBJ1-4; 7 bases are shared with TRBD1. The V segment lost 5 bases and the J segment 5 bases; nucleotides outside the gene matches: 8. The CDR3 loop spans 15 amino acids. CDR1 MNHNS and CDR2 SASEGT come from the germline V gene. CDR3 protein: CASSPRGPNNEKLFF. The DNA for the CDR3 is TGTGCCAGCAGTCCTAGGGGGCCCAACAATGAAAAACTGTTTTTT.

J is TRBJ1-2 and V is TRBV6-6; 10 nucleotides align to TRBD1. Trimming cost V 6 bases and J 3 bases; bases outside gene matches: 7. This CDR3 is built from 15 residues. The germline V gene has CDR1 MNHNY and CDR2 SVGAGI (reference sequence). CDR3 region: CASSRGTGAYYGYTF. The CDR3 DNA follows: TGTGCCAGCAGCCGCGGGACAGGGGCGTACTATGGCTACACCTTC.

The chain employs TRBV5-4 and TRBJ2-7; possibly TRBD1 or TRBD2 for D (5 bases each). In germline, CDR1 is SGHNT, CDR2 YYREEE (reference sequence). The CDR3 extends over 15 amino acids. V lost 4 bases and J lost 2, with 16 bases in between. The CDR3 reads CASSRTSTGPYEQYF. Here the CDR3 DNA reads TGTGCCAGCAGCCGTACTAGTACGGGACCCTACGAGCAGTACTTC.

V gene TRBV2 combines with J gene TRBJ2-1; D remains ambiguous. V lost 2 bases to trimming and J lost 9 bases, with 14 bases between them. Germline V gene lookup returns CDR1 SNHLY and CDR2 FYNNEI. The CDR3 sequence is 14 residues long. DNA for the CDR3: TGTGCCAGCAGTGAAACGTTTAGTGGTCTTGAGCAGTTCTTC. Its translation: CASSETFSGLEQFF.

CDR3 nucleotides: TGTGCCAGCAGCCGAACTACGACTAGCGGGAGATTAGAGACCCAGTACTTC. It translates to CASSRTTTSGRLETQYF. V gene TRBV5-4 combines with J gene TRBJ2-5; 12 nucleotides agree with TRBD2. Germline V gene lookup returns CDR1 SGHNT and CDR2 YYREEE (reference sequence). Losses at the gene ends were 4 bases for V and 4 bases for J; bases not matched to a gene: 11. CDR3 length: 17 residues.

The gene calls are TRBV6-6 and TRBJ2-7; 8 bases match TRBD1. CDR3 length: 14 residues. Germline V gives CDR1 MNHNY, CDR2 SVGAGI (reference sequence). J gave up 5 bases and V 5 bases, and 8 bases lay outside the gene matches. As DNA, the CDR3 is TGTGCCAGCAGTCACGGGACAGGTTGGGACGAGCAGTACTTC. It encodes CASSHGTGWDEQYF.